One and the same sample provided the 4 T cell receptor beta chains below, sequenced in a study of T cells after yellow fever vaccination. TCRdb reanalysed the 5' RACE reads using MiXCR and keeps one entry per CDR3 protein. The sample holds 250,000 to 350,000 distinct CDR3 sequences; around 6.8% are singletons and the top ten take 15% to 20%. The input for sequencing was PBMCs, taken about 49 days after the first yellow fever vaccination. The source is a man aged 18-30 years who received the YFV17D yellow fever vaccine.

This clonotype was counted only a few times. The rearrangement joins TRBV5-1 to TRBJ2-1; D gene ambiguous. This CDR3 is built from 14 residues. CDR1 and CDR2 from the germline V gene are SGHRS and YFSETQ. V was clipped by 1 base and J by 4 bases, with 9 bases between them. The CDR3 spells CASSLFNGYNEQFF. The CDR3 region has the DNA TGCGCCAGCAGCTTGTTTAACGGATACAATGAGCAGTTCTTC.

The table lists this clonotype with a few counts. J is TRBJ2-5 and V is TRBV6-2 or TRBV6-3; D gene ambiguous. Germline assignment: CDR1 MNHEY and CDR2 SVGEGT. The V and J ends lost 10 bases and 7 bases respectively, with 10 bases between them. The CDR3 contains 10 residues. CDR3 bases: TGTGCCACCTCCCTGGGGACCCAGTACTTC. It encodes CATSLGTQYF.

The genes are TRBV18 and TRBJ1-5; D is perhaps TRBD1 (5 bases). Germline loops: CDR1 KGHSH, CDR2 LQKENI. The V end was cut by 2 bases, the J end by 2 bases, with 7 bases between. CDR3 size: 14 residues. The CDR3 protein is CASSPGDGNQPQHF. Written as DNA, the CDR3 is TGTGCCAGCTCACCAGGGGACGGCAATCAGCCCCAGCATTTT.

The J gene is TRBJ2-5, the V gene TRBV14; D not certain. The germline V and J ends were trimmed by 2 bases and 4 bases, with 11 bases remaining between them. The CDR3 consists of 14 residues. Per the germline V gene, CDR1 is SGHDN and CDR2 is FVKESK. As DNA, the CDR3 is TGTGCCAGCAGCCAACCCAGGCTAATAGAGACCCAGTACTTC. It encodes CASSQPRLIETQYF. Full variable domain (missing parts from reference TRBV14 and TRBJ2-5): EAGVTQFPSHSVIEKGQTVTLRCDPISGHDNLYWYRRVMGKEIKFLLHFVKESKQDESGMPNNRFLAERTGGTYSTLKVQPAELEDSGVYFCASSQPRLIETQYFGPGTRLLVL.